The source of this TCR beta chain is a study of cytomegalovirus exposure and HLA in healthy donors. Regarding the study as a whole: Later on, analysis showed that most CMV-associated TCR beta chains appeared to be HLA-restricted. The study flagged 150 to 200 TCR beta chains as cytomegalovirus-associated. In a later analysis, V- and J-gene trimming of beta chains associated with a DCLRE1C missense variant, replicated independently.

Sampled while nominally healthy, donors likely had unrecorded immune exposures. In the PCR, 60 Vbeta and 13 Jbeta primers were used. Using immunoSEQ multiplex PCR, the repertoire was profiled, and TCRdb retains in-frame clones only, with some absent. The sample yields about 170,000 clones, roughly 80% seen once. This clone was observed a handful of times. Its target is unknown. Looked up from germline, CDR1 is MNHEY and CDR2 is SVGAGI. V was clipped by 0 bases and J by 6 bases, with 8 bases between them. The CDR3 spans 13 residues. Sequences were obtained from PBMCs. The chain is built from TRBV6-5 and TRBJ1-1; D remains unclear. The source is a female donor in good health and CMV-seronegative. In DNA, the CDR3 is TGTGCCAGCAGTTACTCGGAGGGTGCTGAAGCTTTCTTT. As protein: CASSYSEGAEAFF.